This T cell receptor (beta chain) was identified in a study of radiation and T cells in renal cell carcinoma. The wider study: Nephrectomy followed 15 Gy stereotactic body radiation by 4 weeks. General study results and limits: In blood, top tumor clones expanded by 2 weeks, shrinking by 4. Baseline intratumoral clonotype presence is unknown without pretreatment biopsies.

As to this clone: No antigen is known for it.

Germline CDR1 and CDR2: SGHRS and YFSETQ. The V end was cut by 4 bases, the J end by 6 bases, with 14 bases between. The CDR3 spans 13 residues. Data came from immunoSEQ multiplex PCR; TCRdb stores just in-frame clones and leaves some out. The table has about 88,000 clones, approximately 86% seen once; the top ten hold 6.5% to 8.5%. Time point noted: baseline pretreatment blood. Treatment indicated: 15 Gy SBRT to primary tumor, nephrectomy 4 weeks later. The tumor was a clear cell renal cell carcinoma. This rearrangement joins TRBV5-1 to TRBJ2-7; D gene unclear. The sample in question was blood, obtained from a patient whose treatment included radiotherapy and nephrectomy. This receptor was identified in a man over 45 with renal cell carcinoma. CDR3 protein: CASSLASEGEQYF. CDR3 coding DNA: TGCGCCAGCAGCCTCGCCAGCGAAGGCGAGCAGTACTTC.